This T cell receptor (beta chain) was sequenced for a study of T cell responses to AZD1222 COVID-19 vaccine. About the study: Analysis merged second doses at about 4 or about 12 weeks.

Profiling relied on immunoSEQ multiplex PCR, and the TCRdb table lists in-frame clones only, not all of them. The sample lists under 200,000 clones; approximately 90% were seen once. Whole-study findings and limits: Clonal diversity may have been underestimated, and the donors were mostly white British, with more females than males. Among AZD1222 vaccinees, only six were seropositive at baseline. Spike-spanning, vaccine-associated CD4 TCRs were dominant at 160-218 and 743-854.

As for this clone: Its specificity is unknown.

V was cut by 4 bases and J by 1 base, with 16 bases left in between. Germline values: CDR1 MNHNS, CDR2 SASEGT. The CDR3 covers 16 residues. This receptor was taken from an adult in good health. Sequences were derived from peripheral blood, sampled on day 0 of AZD1222 vaccination. This chain connects TRBV6-1 to TRBJ1-1, with D maybe TRBD1 (6 bases). The CDR3 nucleotides read TGTGCCAGCAGTGGTAGTGGGGGGCGCGGGAACACTGAAGCTTTCTTT. It codes for CASSGSGGRGNTEAFF.